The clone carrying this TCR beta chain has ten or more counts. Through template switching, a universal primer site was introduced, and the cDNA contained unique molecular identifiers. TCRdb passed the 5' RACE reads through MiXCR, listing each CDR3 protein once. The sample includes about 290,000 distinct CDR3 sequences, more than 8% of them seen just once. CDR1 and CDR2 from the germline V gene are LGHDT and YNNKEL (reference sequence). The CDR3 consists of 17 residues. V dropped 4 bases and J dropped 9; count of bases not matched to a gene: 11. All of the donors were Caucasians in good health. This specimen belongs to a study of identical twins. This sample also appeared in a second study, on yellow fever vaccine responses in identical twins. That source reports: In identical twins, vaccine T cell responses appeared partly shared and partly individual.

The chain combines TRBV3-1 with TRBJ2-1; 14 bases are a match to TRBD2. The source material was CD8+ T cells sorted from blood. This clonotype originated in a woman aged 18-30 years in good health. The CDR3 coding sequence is TGTGCCAGCAGCCCAGAGGGACTAGCGGGGGAGCGGGGTGAGCAGTTCTTC. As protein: CASSPEGLAGERGEQFF.